This T cell receptor beta chain is drawn from a study of shared clonotypes between healthy human individuals. The CDR3 has 14 amino acids. Germline CDR1 reads SGHDT; CDR2 reads YYEEEE. Between the trimmed V and J ends, which lost 3 bases and 1 base, there was a span of 10 bases. Assay: immunoSEQ multiplex PCR; the TCRdb copy retains only in-frame clones and omits some. The repertoire has 1,500,000 or so clones, 96% of them found once; the top ten carry 0.95% to 1.5%. The chain is built from TRBV5-6 and TRBJ1-1; D may be TRBD1 (6 bases). The material sequenced was naive CD4+ T cells sorted from blood. Subset reported: CD45RA+ positively selected. The origin of this receptor is a man aged 25-45 years in good health. The CDR3 DNA follows: TGTGCCAGCAGCTCAGGGACACCGAACACTGAAGCTTTCTTT. Amino acid sequence: CASSSGTPNTEAFF. Based on the CDR3 plus reference TRBV5-6 and TRBJ1-1, the full variable domain is DAGVTQSPTHLIKTRGQQVTLRCSPKSGHDTVSWYQQALGQGPQFIFQYYEEEERQRGNFPDRFSGHQFPNYSSELNVNALLLGDSALYLCASSSGTPNTEAFFGQGTRLTVV.